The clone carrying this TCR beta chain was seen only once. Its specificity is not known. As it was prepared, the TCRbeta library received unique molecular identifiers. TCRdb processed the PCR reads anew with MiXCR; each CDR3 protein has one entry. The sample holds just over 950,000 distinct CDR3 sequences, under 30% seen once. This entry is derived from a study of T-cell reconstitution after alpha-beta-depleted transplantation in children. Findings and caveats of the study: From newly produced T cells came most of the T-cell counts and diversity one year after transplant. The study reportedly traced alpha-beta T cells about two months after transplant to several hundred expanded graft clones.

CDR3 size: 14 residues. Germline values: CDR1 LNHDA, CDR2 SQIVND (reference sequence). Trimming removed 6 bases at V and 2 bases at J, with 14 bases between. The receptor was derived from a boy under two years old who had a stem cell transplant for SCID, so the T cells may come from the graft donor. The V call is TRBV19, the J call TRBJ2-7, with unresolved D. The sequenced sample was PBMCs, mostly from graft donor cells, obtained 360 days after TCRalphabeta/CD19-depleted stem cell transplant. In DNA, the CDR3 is TGTGCCAGTAGCCCAAGAGGATACACCTACGAGCAGTACTTC. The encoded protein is CASSPRGYTYEQYF. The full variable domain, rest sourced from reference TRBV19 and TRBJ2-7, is DGGITQSPKYLFRKEGQNVTLSCEQNLNHDAMYWYRQDPGQGLRLIYYSQIVNDFQKGDIAEGYSVSREKKESFPLTVTSAQKNPTAFYLCASSPRGYTYEQYFGPGTRLTVT.